This passage covers 11 T cell receptor beta chains from one sample sequenced in a study of technical replicates of blood from a handful of donors. Some clones are missing from TCRdb's copy, which holds only in-frame ones; the method was immunoSEQ multiplex PCR. Here the sample spans some 80,000 clones, approximately 80% being singletons. Sequencing input: PBMCs. The receptors come from a human donor in good health. Some clones in this sample may be carry-over from other donors' samples.

This clone was detected a few times. The chain links TRBV4-1 to TRBJ2-1, with 10 bases that match TRBD1. Germline V gene data show CDR1 as MGHRA and CDR2 as YSYEKL. The CDR3 totals 15 residues. J lost 5 bases, V lost 1 base, and 2 bases had no gene match. In DNA, the CDR3 is TGCGCCAGCAGCCAAGGACAGGGGGCGGACAATGAGCAGTTCTTC. Protein sequence: CASSQGQGADNEQFF.

The chain has TRBV11-3 and TRBJ2-7; no clear D. Germline CDR1 is SGHNT and CDR2 is YENEEA. The CDR3 loop spans 12 amino acids. The V end was cut by 7 bases, the J end by 4 bases, with 11 bases between. As DNA, the CDR3 is TGTGCCAGCACCTCCCTGTCGTACGAGCAGTACTTC. Protein sequence: CASTSLSYEQYF.

The chain joins TRBV2 to TRBJ1-1; D unresolved. With 7 bases removed from V and 8 bases from J, the gap between germline ends came to 14 bases. In germline, CDR1 is SNHLY, CDR2 FYNNEI. The CDR3 runs 12 residues. The CDR3: CASMKGGREAFF. The CDR3 DNA reads as TGTGCCAGCATGAAGGGAGGCAGGGAAGCTTTCTTT.

The V and J genes are TRBV19 and TRBJ2-7; 8 bases are a match to TRBD1. The CDR3 spans 15 residues. Germline CDR1 reads LNHDA; CDR2 reads SQIVND (reference sequence). Trimming removed 5 bases from V and 1 base from J; junction bases left unmatched: 7. The CDR3 DNA follows: TGTGCCAGTAGTGTTCCGGGACAGGCATCCTACGAGCAGTACTTC. Protein product: CASSVPGQASYEQYF.

This sequence joins TRBV29-1 and TRBJ1-1; D is unresolved. The germline V gene has CDR1 SQVTM and CDR2 ANQGSEA. This CDR3 spans 12 amino acids. V was shortened by 7 bases and J by 4 bases, with 13 bases between the two germline ends. The CDR3, as DNA: TGCAGCGCTAGTTTTGGGTCCACTGAAGCTTTCTTT. Translation: CSASFGSTEAFF.

The chain links TRBV5-1 to TRBJ1-2; D perhaps matches TRBD1 (5 bases). Trimming stripped 0 bases from V and 1 base from J, with 19 bases between. This CDR3 spans 18 amino acids. Germline loops: CDR1 SGHRS, CDR2 YFSETQ. The DNA of the CDR3 is TGCGCCAGCAGCTTGGTGTTTGACAGCCCTCAGTATAACTATGGCTACACCTTC. It specifies CASSLVFDSPQYNYGYTF.

The chain links TRBV30 to TRBJ2-7; possibly TRBD1 for D (8 bases). The CDR3 is 13 residues long. V was shortened by 6 bases and J by 2 bases, with 14 bases between the two germline ends. CDR1 is GTSNPN, CDR2 SVGIG, per germline (reference sequence). CDR3 in DNA: TGTGCCTGTAACAGGGGGGGTACCTACGAGCAGTACTTC. Encoded protein: CACNRGGTYEQYF.

This chain uses TRBV5-6 with TRBJ1-5, with a weak D call TRBD1 (6 bases). With 5 bases removed from V and 5 bases from J, the gap between germline ends came to 11 bases. The germline V gene encodes CDR1 SGHDT and CDR2 YYEEEE. This CDR3 has 13 amino acids. CDR3 in amino acids: CASSGQPDQPQHF. The CDR3, as DNA: TGTGCCAGCAGTGGACAGCCTGATCAGCCCCAGCATTTT.

This clone was observed a few times. The V call is TRBV5-1, the J call TRBJ1-5; 8 nucleotides line up with TRBD1. CDR3 length: 14 amino acids. The trim removed 4 bases at V and 4 bases at J, leaving 4 bases unmatched. Looked up from germline, CDR1 is SGHRS and CDR2 is YFSETQ. The CDR3 sequence: CASSVGTGNQPQHF. Written as DNA, the CDR3 is TGCGCCAGCAGCGTCGGGACAGGTAATCAGCCCCAGCATTTT. Together with reference TRBV5-1 and TRBJ1-5, the CDR3 gives the full variable domain: KAGVTQTPRYLIKTRGQQVTLSCSPISGHRSVSWYQQTPGQGLQFLFEYFSETQRNKGNFPGRFSGRQFSNSRSEMNVSTLELGDSALYLCASSVGTGNQPQHFGDGTRLSIL.

In nucleotides, the CDR3 is TGTGCCTGCTCTTGGACAGGGAGTACCCAGCCCCAGCATTTT. Amino acid sequence: CACSWTGSTQPQHF. The rearrangement links TRBV30 to TRBJ1-5; 8 bases are a match to TRBD1. V lost 6 bases and J lost 7; bases outside the gene matches: 11. Germline assignment: CDR1 GTSNPN and CDR2 SVGIG (reference sequence). The CDR3 totals 14 residues.

The V call is TRBV7-2, the J call TRBJ1-2; D is unresolved. The V gene lost 1 base and the J gene lost 3 bases, with 9 bases spanning the gap. The CDR3 runs 14 residues. From germline, CDR1 is SGHTA and CDR2 FQGNSA. The CDR3 bases are TGTGCCAGCAGCTTAGACTCTAGCTACTATGGCTACACCTTC. Its translation: CASSLDSSYYGYTF.